The clone carrying this T cell receptor beta chain showed up many times. Its antigen remains unknown. The sample belongs to a study of CD8 T cells in ankylosing spondylitis. Whole-study findings and limits: Prior literature has documented some motif variants in synovial fluid and blood from reactive arthritis. Enrichment of disease-linked clones was reportedly significant in matched ankylosing spondylitis synovial fluid. Typical of ankylosing spondylitis blood, it appeared, was a TCR beta motif of several highly homologous variants.

This CDR3 comprises 14 residues. The germline V gene encodes CDR1 SNHLY and CDR2 FYNNEI. The V segment lost 5 bases and the J segment 1 base; nucleotides outside the gene matches: 4. By quantitative 5'-RACE with molecular barcodes, the TCR beta libraries were made. TCRdb re-called the 5' RACE reads with MiXCR, one entry per CDR3 protein. The profile covers roughly 38,000 distinct CDR3 sequences, with 10% appearing a single time and 15% to 20% taken by the ten largest. The J gene is TRBJ1-2, the V gene TRBV2; 7 bases are shared with TRBD1. Sequenced: blood, either unsorted or a sorted T cell fraction (not recorded which). This receptor was obtained from a male donor with ankylosing spondylitis or in good health (not recorded which). The CDR3 nucleotides are TGTGCCAGCAGTCCGGGACAGCGTAACTATGGCTACACCTTC. Protein product: CASSPGQRNYGYTF.